What follows are 24 T cell receptor beta chains derived from one specimen sequenced in a study of blood T cell repertoires in COVID-19. TCRdb's copy holds only in-frame clones and misses some; the assay was immunoSEQ multiplex PCR. In the table there are under 80,000 clones, about 89% of which are singletons. Material for sequencing was peripheral blood. The origin of the receptors is a man in his 70s with active or convalescent COVID-19.

The sample holds one count of this clone. The chain employs TRBV6-1 and TRBJ1-1; the match to TRBD1 covers 9 bases. The J segment lost 6 bases and the V segment lost 7 bases, leaving 6 bases of the junction unmatched. Germline CDR1 is MNHNS and CDR2 is SASEGT. This CDR3 is 13 amino acids long. The CDR3 loop reads CASKRTGVSEAFF. CDR3 sequence (DNA): TGTGCCAGCAAACGGACAGGGGTCTCTGAAGCTTTCTTT.

The V gene is TRBV19, the J gene TRBJ2-3; 13 nucleotides align to TRBD2. The CDR3 loop spans 16 amino acids. CDR1 is LNHDA and CDR2 is SQIVND in the germline V gene (reference sequence). The trim removed 10 bases at V and 4 bases at J, leaving 11 bases unmatched. Here the CDR3 DNA reads TGTGCCACCTCAATACTAGCGGGAGGGCCGGCAGATACGCAGTATTTT. This translates into CATSILAGGPADTQYF.

The DNA of the CDR3 is TGTGCCAGCAGTGGAACAGGGAGCTCCTACGAGCAGTACTTC. This encodes CASSGTGSSYEQYF. J is TRBJ2-7 and V is TRBV2; the D gene is possibly TRBD1 (6 bases). The CDR3 totals 14 residues. Trimming took off 4 bases at V and 0 bases at J, with 10 bases between the two ends. CDR1 and CDR2 (germline): SNHLY, FYNNEI.

The gene calls are TRBV4-1 and TRBJ2-3; 13 positions agree with TRBD2. Germline V lookup: CDR1 MGHRA, CDR2 YSYEKL. The V segment lost 4 bases and the J segment 0 bases; nucleotides outside the gene matches: 7. There are 18 residues in the CDR3. In DNA form, the CDR3 reads TGCGCCAGCAGCCTCGGACTAGCGGGAGCCCTAAGCACAGATACGCAGTATTTT. Its translation is CASSLGLAGALSTDTQYF.

The CDR3 DNA reads TGTGCCAGCAGCCTAAGACTAGCGGGAGCCGGGGAGCTGTTTTTT. Its protein is CASSLRLAGAGELFF. The gene calls are TRBV6-2 or TRBV6-3 and TRBJ2-2; 12 nucleotides match TRBD2. The germline V gene has CDR1 MNHEY and CDR2 SVGEGT. J lost 6 bases, V lost 6 bases, and 5 bases had no gene match. The CDR3 extends over 15 amino acids.

About this clone itself: The sample has other DNA sequences that encode this CDR3 too. This chain uses TRBV18 with TRBJ1-5; maybe TRBD1 (6 bases). Trimming removed 3 bases at V and 4 bases at J, with 7 bases between. Germline V CDR1 and CDR2: KGHSH, LQKENI. CDR3 size: 13 residues. CDR3 DNA: TGTGCCAGCTCACCGGGACAAAATCAGCCCCAGCATTTT. It translates to CASSPGQNQPQHF.

A word on this clone: The sample holds other DNA sequences that translate to the same CDR3. The chain recombines TRBV30 with TRBJ1-5; D ambiguous. Germline-derived CDR1 and CDR2 are GTSNPN and SVGIG (reference sequence). V lost 0 bases and J lost 4, with 7 bases in between. This CDR3 spans 13 amino acids. This CDR3 reads CAWSVELNQPQHF. The CDR3 DNA sequence: TGTGCCTGGAGTGTAGAGTTAAATCAGCCCCAGCATTTT.

J is TRBJ1-2 and V is TRBV5-6; TRBD1 aligns across 9 bases. The junction had 13 bases not matched to a gene; V was cut back by 7 bases and J by 6 bases. The CDR3 is 15 residues long. Germline CDR1 SGHDT, CDR2 YYEEEE. The CDR3 sequence: CASGWGTGIGDGYTF. In DNA, the CDR3 is TGTGCCAGCGGTTGGGGGACAGGGATCGGTGATGGCTACACCTTC.

The chain carries TRBV28 and TRBJ1-3, with TRBD1 identical over 10 bases. J lost 4 bases, V lost 3 bases, and 3 bases had no gene match. Per the germline V gene, CDR1 is MDHEN and CDR2 is SYDVKM. This CDR3 has 15 amino acids. The CDR3 reads CASSFGGQGGNTIYF. As DNA, the CDR3 is TGTGCCAGCAGTTTCGGGGGACAGGGGGGAAACACCATATATTTT.

The chain uses TRBV5-4 and TRBJ2-1; 8 bases map to TRBD2. Germline loops: CDR1 SGHNT, CDR2 YYREEE (reference sequence). The ends lost 4 bases at V and 1 base at J; junction bases unmatched: 7. The CDR3 has 16 residues. CDR3: CASSKTSAASYNEQFF. The CDR3 bases are TGTGCCAGCAGCAAGACTAGCGCGGCGTCCTACAATGAGCAGTTCTTC.

The rearrangement joins TRBV12-3 or TRBV12-4 to TRBJ2-7, with D tentatively TRBD1 (6 bases). The CDR3 loop spans 12 amino acids. V was shortened by 5 bases and J by 4 bases, with 9 bases between the two germline ends. Written as DNA, the CDR3 is TGTGCCAGCAGTCGAACAGGGTACGAGCAGTACTTC. Translated: CASSRTGYEQYF.

V is TRBV7-2 and J is TRBJ2-2, with D maybe TRBD1 (6 bases). The germline gives CDR1 SGHTA, CDR2 FQGNSA. Trimming cost V 2 bases and J 8 bases, with 9 bases left between them. CDR3 length equals 13 residues. This CDR3 reads CASSLMGAGELFF. The CDR3 coding sequence is TGTGCCAGCAGCTTAATGGGGGCAGGGGAGCTGTTTTTT.

This chain connects TRBV19 to TRBJ1-1; no clear D. The CDR3 consists of 14 residues. The germline gives CDR1 LNHDA, CDR2 SQIVND (reference sequence). The V end was cut by 7 bases, the J end by 1 base, with 13 bases between. The CDR3 sequence: CASTLLGPNTEAFF. The CDR3, as DNA: TGTGCCAGTACCCTCCTCGGTCCGAACACTGAAGCTTTCTTT.

The chain is built from TRBV10-1 and TRBJ2-7; 7 bases agree with TRBD2. CDR3 length: 15 residues. Germline lookup yields CDR1 WNHNN and CDR2 SYGVQD (reference sequence). The junction had 7 bases not matched to a gene; V was cut back by 1 base and J by 4 bases. Here the CDR3 DNA reads TGCGCCAGCAGTGAGTTGGGCGGGGGAACTTACGAGCAGTACTTC. Protein: CASSELGGGTYEQYF.

The genes are TRBV20-1 and TRBJ2-7; D gene uncertain. This CDR3 comprises 11 residues. V lost 6 bases, J lost 2 bases, and 8 bases lay in between. Germline V CDR1 and CDR2: DFQATT, SNEGSKA (reference sequence). Here the CDR3 reads CSAIPAYEQYF. CDR3 coding DNA: TGCAGTGCCATCCCGGCCTACGAGCAGTACTTC.

The rearrangement joins TRBV5-1 to TRBJ2-6, with D tentatively TRBD1 (5 bases). With 1 base removed from V and 0 bases from J, the gap between germline ends came to 8 bases. This CDR3 spans 16 amino acids. The germline V gene has CDR1 SGHRS and CDR2 YFSETQ. CDR3: CASSLQGFSGANVLTF. CDR3 bases: TGCGCCAGCAGCTTGCAGGGATTCTCTGGGGCCAACGTCCTGACTTTC.

The V and J genes are TRBV19 and TRBJ2-7; TRBD2 matches at 10 bases. V lost 6 bases, J lost 6 bases, and 11 bases stayed unmatched. The CDR3 runs to 15 residues. Germline CDR1 is LNHDA and CDR2 is SQIVND (reference sequence). This chain's CDR3 is CASSEQVGLASEQYF. CDR3 nucleotide sequence: TGTGCCAGTAGCGAACAGGTGGGACTAGCGAGCGAGCAGTACTTC.

The chain joins TRBV4-1 to TRBJ2-1; a possible D gene is TRBD2 (5 bases). Per the germline V gene, CDR1 is MGHRA and CDR2 is YSYEKL. The CDR3 has 15 amino acids. V gave up 2 bases and J gave up 0 bases, with 8 bases separating them. Written as DNA, the CDR3 is TGCGCCAGCAGCCAAATGGGGAGCTCCTACAATGAGCAGTTCTTC. As protein: CASSQMGSSYNEQFF.

In its sample, this clone was seen once. This chain links TRBV7-3 with TRBJ1-2; a possible D gene is TRBD1 (5 bases). The CDR3 consists of 15 residues. The V end lost 5 bases, the J end lost 4 bases, and 17 bases lay between the germline ends. In germline, CDR1 is SGHTA, CDR2 FQGTGA. This CDR3 is CASSPSGVGGYGYTF. CDR3 bases: TGTGCCAGCAGCCCCTCCGGAGTGGGGGGCTATGGCTACACCTTC.

The chain combines TRBV6-5 with TRBJ2-1; 8 bases match TRBD2. The CDR3 covers 15 residues. V shed 2 bases, J shed 8 bases, and the junction held 8 bases outside the gene matches. The germline CDR1 and CDR2 sequences are MNHEY and SVGAGI. The CDR3 region is CASSYQSGSVDEQFF. As DNA, the CDR3 is TGTGCCAGCAGTTACCAGAGCGGGAGTGTGGATGAGCAGTTCTTC.

The chain combines TRBV7-9 with TRBJ2-7, with a tentative D call TRBD1 (6 bases). Germline assignment: CDR1 SEHNR and CDR2 FQNEAQ (reference sequence). This CDR3 comprises 12 residues. V lost 6 bases and J 3 bases, leaving 9 bases between the germline ends. CDR3 sequence (DNA): TGTGCCAGCAGATCGACAGGCTACGAGCAGTACTTC. This sequence encodes CASRSTGYEQYF.

This sequence joins TRBV30 and TRBJ2-5, with 8 bases matching TRBD1. CDR3 length equals 13 residues. The V and J ends lost 4 bases and 2 bases, in that order; junction bases with no gene match: 3. Germline loops: CDR1 GTSNPN, CDR2 SVGIG (reference sequence). CDR3 in DNA: TGTGCCTGGATGCGACAGGGGCAAGAGACCCAGTACTTC. Translation gives CAWMRQGQETQYF.

The gene calls are TRBV13 and TRBJ1-1; TRBD1 matches 7 bases. In germline, CDR1 is PRHDT, CDR2 FYEKMQ (reference sequence). Trimming removed 1 base from V and 0 bases from J; junction bases left unmatched: 5. The CDR3 loop spans 16 amino acids. The CDR3 loop reads CASSLDRGRMNTEAFF. CDR3 coding DNA: TGTGCCAGCAGCTTAGACAGGGGAAGGATGAACACTGAAGCTTTCTTT.

J is TRBJ2-3 and V is TRBV19; the match to TRBD1 covers 9 bases. Germline V gene data show CDR1 as LNHDA and CDR2 as SQIVND (reference sequence). This CDR3 comprises 16 residues. The trim removed 7 bases at V and 2 bases at J, leaving 10 bases unmatched. Here the CDR3 reads CASNSGTGRPTDTQYF. The CDR3, as DNA: TGTGCCAGTAACTCCGGGACAGGGCGCCCCACAGATACGCAGTATTTT.